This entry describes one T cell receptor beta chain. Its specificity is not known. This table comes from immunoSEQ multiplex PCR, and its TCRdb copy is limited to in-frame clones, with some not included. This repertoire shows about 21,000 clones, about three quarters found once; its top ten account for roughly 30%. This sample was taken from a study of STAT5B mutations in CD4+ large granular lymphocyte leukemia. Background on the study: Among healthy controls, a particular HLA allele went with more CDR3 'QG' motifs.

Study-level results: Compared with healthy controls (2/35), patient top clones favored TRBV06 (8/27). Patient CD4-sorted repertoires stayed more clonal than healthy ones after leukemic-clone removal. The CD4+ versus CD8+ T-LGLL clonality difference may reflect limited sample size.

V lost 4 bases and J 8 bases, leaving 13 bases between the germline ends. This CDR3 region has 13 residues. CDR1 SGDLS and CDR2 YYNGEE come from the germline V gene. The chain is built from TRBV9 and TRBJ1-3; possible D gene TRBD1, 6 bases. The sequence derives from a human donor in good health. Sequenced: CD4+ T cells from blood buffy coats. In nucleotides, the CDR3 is TGTGCCAGCAGCTCACAGGGTCGGGACACCATATATTTT. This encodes CASSSQGRDTIYF. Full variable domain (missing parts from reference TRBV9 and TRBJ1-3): DSGVTQTPKHLITATGQRVTLRCSPRSGDLSVYWYQQSLDQGLQFLIQYYNGEERAKGNILERFSAQQFPDLHSELNLSSLELGDSALYFCASSSQGRDTIYFGEGSWLTVV.